A selection of T cell receptor beta chains follows, all from one sample in a study of blood T cell repertoires in COVID-19. The method was immunoSEQ multiplex PCR; TCRdb's version includes in-frame clones alone and lacks a portion of them. This sample has approximately 14,000 clones; 75% to 90% occur once, and the top ten carry roughly 15%. The sequenced sample was peripheral blood. Receptors were obtained from a human donor in a cohort sampled during active COVID-19. Each CDR3 is given with its conserved first and last residue. The D gene is left open where the match is weak. Clone size is not always given. Where it is, it says once, few, many or a class for expanded clones.

cdr3_aa,cdr3_nt,v_call,clone_size,d_call,j_call
CASSRGTGAAAGGYTF,TGTGCCAGCAGCCGTGGTACAGGGGCCGCAGCTGGTGGCTACACCTTC,TRBV7-2,once,TRBD1,TRBJ1-2
CASSQGQISGGYSGANVLTF,TGCGCCAGCAGCCAAGGCCAGATAAGCGGGGGATACTCTGGGGCCAACGTCCTGACTTTC,TRBV4-1,.,TRBD2,TRBJ2-6
CASSGPGQGHYNEQFF,TGTGCCAGCAGCGGTCCGGGACAGGGACACTACAATGAGCAGTTCTTC,TRBV9,.,TRBD1,TRBJ2-1
CATPFGGTSGSLGEQYF,TGTGCCACTCCCTTTGGGGGGACTAGCGGGAGTCTCGGGGAGCAGTACTTC,TRBV24-1,.,TRBD2,TRBJ2-7
CASSLKEQGNSPLHF,TGTGCCAGCAGCTTAAAAGAACAGGGCAATTCACCCCTCCACTTT,TRBV5-4,few,.,TRBJ1-6
CSVAGLAGAQETQYF,TGCAGCGTTGCTGGCCTAGCGGGGGCCCAAGAGACCCAGTACTTC,TRBV29-1,.,TRBD2,TRBJ2-5
CASSDNSGPAYNEQFF,TGTGCCAGCAGCGACAACAGCGGGCCCGCCTACAATGAGCAGTTCTTC,TRBV9,.,.,TRBJ2-1
CASSSRTVTYEQYF,TGTGCCAGCAGCTCCCGGACAGTTACCTACGAGCAGTACTTC,TRBV11-2,once,.,TRBJ2-7
CASRGGANYGYTF,TGTGCCAGCAGAGGTGGAGCTAACTATGGCTACACCTTC,TRBV7-9,.,.,TRBJ1-2
CASRVYSNQPQHF,TGTGCCAGCAGGGTCTATAGCAATCAGCCCCAGCATTTT,TRBV2,once,.,TRBJ1-5
CASSLPPHRVGQPQHF,TGTGCCAGCAGTTTACCGCCACACAGGGTCGGTCAGCCCCAGCATTTT,TRBV28,once,.,TRBJ1-5
CASRPRGGIYNEQFF,TGTGCCAGTCGACCGAGGGGCGGGATATACAATGAGCAGTTCTTC,TRBV19,.,.,TRBJ2-1
CSVEGEGFRTQYF,TGCAGCGTTGAAGGCGAGGGTTTTCGGACCCAGTACTTC,TRBV29-1,.,.,TRBJ2-5
CASSSTGYSYNEQFF,TGTGCCAGCAGCTCTACGGGTTACTCCTACAATGAGCAGTTCTTC,TRBV5-4,.,.,TRBJ2-1
CASSSGTGVNYGYTF,TGTGCCAGCAGTTCTGGGACAGGGGTTAACTATGGCTACACCTTC,TRBV28,few,TRBD1,TRBJ1-2
CASSLAQGGGMNTEAFF,TGTGCCAGCAGCTTGGCCCAGGGGGGAGGAATGAACACTGAAGCTTTCTTT,TRBV5-4,.,TRBD1,TRBJ1-1
CASGSGDPYNEQFF,TGTGCCAGCGGCTCGGGAGACCCCTACAATGAGCAGTTCTTC,TRBV7-9,.,.,TRBJ2-1
CASNRDTYNSPLHF,TGTGCCAGCAACCGGGACACATATAATTCACCCCTCCACTTT,TRBV28,.,.,TRBJ1-6
CSASSQGDPYEQYF,TGCAGTGCTAGTAGCCAGGGGGACCCCTACGAGCAGTACTTC,TRBV20-1,few,TRBD1,TRBJ2-7
CASSLSTSGQETQYF,TGTGCCAGCAGTCTCTCGACTAGCGGACAAGAGACCCAGTACTTC,TRBV6-5,.,TRBD2,TRBJ2-5
CASSRPDSGSINEQFF,TGCGCCAGCAGCCGACCAGATAGCGGGAGTATTAATGAGCAGTTCTTC,TRBV4-1,.,TRBD2,TRBJ2-1
CASSLPGQGFTGELFF,TGTGCCAGCAGCTTACCGGGACAGGGTTTCACCGGGGAGCTGTTTTTT,TRBV7-9,.,TRBD1,TRBJ2-2
CASSGRTGGEFLDTDTQYF,TGTGCCAGCAGTGGGCGGACAGGGGGCGAGTTCTTGGACACAGATACGCAGTATTTT,TRBV28,.,TRBD1,TRBJ2-3
CSARLAGEQYF,TGCAGTGCGCGACTAGCGGGCGAGCAGTACTTC,TRBV20-1,.,TRBD2,TRBJ2-7
CASSDIRTGPYEQYF,TGTGCCAGCAGTGATATCAGGACAGGGCCCTACGAGCAGTACTTC,TRBV6-1,.,TRBD1,TRBJ2-7
CASSADGLGYTQYF,TGTGCCAGCAGCGCCGACGGACTGGGATATACGCAGTATTTT,TRBV9,.,.,TRBJ2-3
CASSLGGVNEQFF,TGTGCCAGCAGTTTAGGGGGGGTAAATGAGCAGTTCTTC,TRBV28,.,TRBD2,TRBJ2-1
CASSSNPGTSGRYEQYF,TGTGCCAGCAGTTCTAACCCCGGGACTAGCGGAAGATACGAGCAGTACTTC,TRBV28,few,TRBD2,TRBJ2-7
CASSYFYGTGELFF,TGTGCCAGCAGTTATTTCTACGGCACCGGGGAGCTGTTTTTT,TRBV6-5,.,.,TRBJ2-2
CASSSGLAGGPLRDTQYF,TGTGCCAGCAGTTCAGGACTAGCGGGGGGCCCGTTGAGGGATACGCAGTATTTT,TRBV6-2/TRBV6-3,.,TRBD2,TRBJ2-3
CASSLGKTGLGYTF,TGTGCCAGCAGCTTAGGGAAGACAGGTTTAGGCTACACCTTC,TRBV11-2,.,.,TRBJ1-2
CASSPTQVQETQYF,TGCGCCAGCAGCCCGACACAAGTCCAAGAGACCCAGTACTTC,TRBV10-2,.,.,TRBJ2-5
CASSWTDYEQYF,TGTGCCAGCAGTTGGACAGACTACGAGCAGTACTTC,TRBV11-2,.,.,TRBJ2-7
CASSLGVNQPQHF,TGTGCCAGCAGCTTGGGCGTTAATCAGCCCCAGCATTTT,TRBV7-2,.,.,TRBJ1-5
CATSDGSIFTDTQYF,TGTGCCACCAGTGACGGGTCGATCTTCACAGATACGCAGTATTTT,TRBV24-1,.,.,TRBJ2-3
CASRTRSYNEQFF,TGCGCCAGCCGGACTAGGAGTTACAATGAGCAGTTCTTC,TRBV10-1,.,TRBD2,TRBJ2-1
CASNRQGRSYEQYF,TGTGCCAGCAACCGCCAGGGGCGCTCCTACGAGCAGTACTTC,TRBV21-1,.,.,TRBJ2-7
CASSTRDSYEQYF,TGTGCCAGTAGTACCCGGGACAGCTACGAGCAGTACTTC,TRBV19,.,TRBD1,TRBJ2-7
CASSIPTGGRRDYGYTF,TGTGCCAGCAGTATACCCACAGGGGGGCGTCGGGACTATGGCTACACCTTC,TRBV28,.,TRBD1,TRBJ1-2
CASSLAGGPSQPQHF,TGTGCCAGCAGTTTAGCAGGGGGTCCTAGTCAGCCCCAGCATTTT,TRBV27,.,TRBD1,TRBJ1-5
CASSYRVGGETQYF,TGTGCCAGCAGCTACCGGGTTGGGGGGGAGACCCAGTACTTC,TRBV5-4,.,.,TRBJ2-5
CASSSPGWGNTIYF,TGTGCCAGCAGCTCACCAGGGTGGGGAAACACCATATATTTT,TRBV7-2,few,.,TRBJ1-3
CASFRGGADTQYF,TGTGCCAGCTTTCGCGGGGGGGCAGATACGCAGTATTTT,TRBV6-5,.,TRBD2,TRBJ2-3
CASSGDNTDTQYF,TGTGCCAGCAGCGGTGACAACACAGATACGCAGTATTTT,TRBV13,once,.,TRBJ2-3